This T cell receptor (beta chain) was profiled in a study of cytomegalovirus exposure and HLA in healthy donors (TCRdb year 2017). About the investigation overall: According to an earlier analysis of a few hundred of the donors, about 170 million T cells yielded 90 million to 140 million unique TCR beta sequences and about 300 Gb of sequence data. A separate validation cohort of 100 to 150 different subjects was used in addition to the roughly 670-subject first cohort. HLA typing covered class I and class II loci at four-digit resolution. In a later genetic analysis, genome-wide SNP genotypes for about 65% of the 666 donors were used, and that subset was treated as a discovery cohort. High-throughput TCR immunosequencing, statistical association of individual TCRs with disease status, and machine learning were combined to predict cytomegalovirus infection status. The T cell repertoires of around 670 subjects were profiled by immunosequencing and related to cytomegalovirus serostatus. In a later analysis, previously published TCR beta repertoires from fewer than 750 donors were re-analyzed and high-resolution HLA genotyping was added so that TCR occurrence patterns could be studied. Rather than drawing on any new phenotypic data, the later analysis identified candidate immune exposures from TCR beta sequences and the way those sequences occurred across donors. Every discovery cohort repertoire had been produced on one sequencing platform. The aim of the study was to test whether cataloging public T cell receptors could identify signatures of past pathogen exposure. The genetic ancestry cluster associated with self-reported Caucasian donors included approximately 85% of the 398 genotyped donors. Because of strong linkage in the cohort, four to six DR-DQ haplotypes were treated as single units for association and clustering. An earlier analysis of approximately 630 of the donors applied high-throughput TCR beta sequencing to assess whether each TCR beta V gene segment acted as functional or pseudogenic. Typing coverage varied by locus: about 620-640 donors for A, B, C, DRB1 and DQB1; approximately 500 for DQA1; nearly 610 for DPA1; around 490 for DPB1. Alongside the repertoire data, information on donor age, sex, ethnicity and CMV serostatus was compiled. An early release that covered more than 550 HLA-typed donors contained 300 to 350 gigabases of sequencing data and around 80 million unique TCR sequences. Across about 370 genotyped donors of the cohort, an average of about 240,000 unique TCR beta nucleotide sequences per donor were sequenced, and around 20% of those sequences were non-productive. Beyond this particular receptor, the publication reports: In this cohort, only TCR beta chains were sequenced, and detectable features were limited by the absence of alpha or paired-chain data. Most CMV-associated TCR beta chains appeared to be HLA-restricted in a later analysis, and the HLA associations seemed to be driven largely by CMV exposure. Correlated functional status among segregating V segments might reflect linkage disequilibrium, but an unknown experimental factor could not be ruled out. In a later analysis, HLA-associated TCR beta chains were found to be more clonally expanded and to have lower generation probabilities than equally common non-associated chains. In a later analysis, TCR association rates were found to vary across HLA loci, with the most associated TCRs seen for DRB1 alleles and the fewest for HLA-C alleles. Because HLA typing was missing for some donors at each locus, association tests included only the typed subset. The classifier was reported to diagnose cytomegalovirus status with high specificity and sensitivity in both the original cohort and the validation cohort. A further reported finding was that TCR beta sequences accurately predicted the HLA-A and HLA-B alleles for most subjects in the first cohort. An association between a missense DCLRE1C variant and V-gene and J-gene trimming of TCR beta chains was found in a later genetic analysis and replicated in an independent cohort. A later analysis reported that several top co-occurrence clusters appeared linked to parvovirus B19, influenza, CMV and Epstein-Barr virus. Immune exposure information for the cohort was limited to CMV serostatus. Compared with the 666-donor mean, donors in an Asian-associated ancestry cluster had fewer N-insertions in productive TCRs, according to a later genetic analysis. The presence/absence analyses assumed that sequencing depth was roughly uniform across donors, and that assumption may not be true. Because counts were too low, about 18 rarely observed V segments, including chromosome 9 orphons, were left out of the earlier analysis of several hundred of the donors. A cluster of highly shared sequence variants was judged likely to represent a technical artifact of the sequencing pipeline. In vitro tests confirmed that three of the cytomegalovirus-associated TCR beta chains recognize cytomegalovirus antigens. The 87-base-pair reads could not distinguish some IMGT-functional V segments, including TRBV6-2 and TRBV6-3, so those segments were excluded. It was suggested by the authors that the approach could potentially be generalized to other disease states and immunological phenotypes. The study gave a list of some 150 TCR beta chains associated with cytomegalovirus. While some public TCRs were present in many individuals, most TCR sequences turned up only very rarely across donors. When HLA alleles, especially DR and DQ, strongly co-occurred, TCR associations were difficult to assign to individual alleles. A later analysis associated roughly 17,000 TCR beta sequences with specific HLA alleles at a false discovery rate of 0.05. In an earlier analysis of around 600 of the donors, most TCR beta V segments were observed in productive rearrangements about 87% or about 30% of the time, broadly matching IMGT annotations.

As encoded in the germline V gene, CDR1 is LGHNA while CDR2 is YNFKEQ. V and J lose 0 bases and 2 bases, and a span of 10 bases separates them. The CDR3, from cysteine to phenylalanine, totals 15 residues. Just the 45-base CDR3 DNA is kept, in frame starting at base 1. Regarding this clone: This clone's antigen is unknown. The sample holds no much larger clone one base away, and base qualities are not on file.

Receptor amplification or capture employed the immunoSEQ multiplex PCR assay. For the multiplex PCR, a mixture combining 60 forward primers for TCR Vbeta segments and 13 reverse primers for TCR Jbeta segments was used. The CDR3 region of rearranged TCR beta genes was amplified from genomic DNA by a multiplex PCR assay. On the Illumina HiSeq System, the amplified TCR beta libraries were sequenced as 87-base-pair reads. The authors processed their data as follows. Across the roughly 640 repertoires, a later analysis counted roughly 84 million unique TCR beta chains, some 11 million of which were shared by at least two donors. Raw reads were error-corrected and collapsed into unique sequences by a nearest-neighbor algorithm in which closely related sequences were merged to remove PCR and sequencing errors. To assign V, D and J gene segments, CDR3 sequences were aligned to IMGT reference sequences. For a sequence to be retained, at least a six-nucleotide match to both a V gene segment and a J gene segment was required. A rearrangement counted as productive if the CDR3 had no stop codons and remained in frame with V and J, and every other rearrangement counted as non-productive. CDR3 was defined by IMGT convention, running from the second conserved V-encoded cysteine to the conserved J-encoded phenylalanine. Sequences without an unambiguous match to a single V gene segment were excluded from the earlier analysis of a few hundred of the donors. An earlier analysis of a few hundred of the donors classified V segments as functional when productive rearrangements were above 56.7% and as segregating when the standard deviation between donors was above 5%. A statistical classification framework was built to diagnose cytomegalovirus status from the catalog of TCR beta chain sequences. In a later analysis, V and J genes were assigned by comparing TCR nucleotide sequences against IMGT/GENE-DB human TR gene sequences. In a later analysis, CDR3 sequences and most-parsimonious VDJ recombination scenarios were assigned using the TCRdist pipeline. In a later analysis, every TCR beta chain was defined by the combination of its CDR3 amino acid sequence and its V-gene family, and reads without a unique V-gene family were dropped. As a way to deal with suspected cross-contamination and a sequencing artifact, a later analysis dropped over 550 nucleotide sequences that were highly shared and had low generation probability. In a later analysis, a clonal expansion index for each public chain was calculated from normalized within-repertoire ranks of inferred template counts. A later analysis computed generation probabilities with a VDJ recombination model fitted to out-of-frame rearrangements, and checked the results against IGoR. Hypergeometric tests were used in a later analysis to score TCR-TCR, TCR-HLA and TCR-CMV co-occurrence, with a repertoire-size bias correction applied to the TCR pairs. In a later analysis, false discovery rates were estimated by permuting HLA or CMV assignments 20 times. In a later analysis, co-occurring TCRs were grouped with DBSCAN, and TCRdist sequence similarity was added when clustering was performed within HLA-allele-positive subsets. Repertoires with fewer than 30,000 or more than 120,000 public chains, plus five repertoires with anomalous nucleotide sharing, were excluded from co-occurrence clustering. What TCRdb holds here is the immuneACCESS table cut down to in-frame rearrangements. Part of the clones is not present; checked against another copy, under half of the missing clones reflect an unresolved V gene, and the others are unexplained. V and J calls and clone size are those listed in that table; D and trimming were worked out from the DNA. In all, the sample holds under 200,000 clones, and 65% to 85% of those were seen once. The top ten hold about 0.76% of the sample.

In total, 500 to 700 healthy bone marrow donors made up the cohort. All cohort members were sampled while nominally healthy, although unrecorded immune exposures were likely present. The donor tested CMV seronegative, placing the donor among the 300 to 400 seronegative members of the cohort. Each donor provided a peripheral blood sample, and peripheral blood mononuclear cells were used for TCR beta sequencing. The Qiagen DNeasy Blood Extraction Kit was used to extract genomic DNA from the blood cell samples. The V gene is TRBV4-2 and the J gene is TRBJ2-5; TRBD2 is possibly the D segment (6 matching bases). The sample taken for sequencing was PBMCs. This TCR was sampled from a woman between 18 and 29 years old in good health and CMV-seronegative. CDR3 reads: CASSQDLALQETQYF. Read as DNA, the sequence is TGTGCCAGCAGCCAAGACCTAGCGCTGCAAGAGACCCAGTACTTC.